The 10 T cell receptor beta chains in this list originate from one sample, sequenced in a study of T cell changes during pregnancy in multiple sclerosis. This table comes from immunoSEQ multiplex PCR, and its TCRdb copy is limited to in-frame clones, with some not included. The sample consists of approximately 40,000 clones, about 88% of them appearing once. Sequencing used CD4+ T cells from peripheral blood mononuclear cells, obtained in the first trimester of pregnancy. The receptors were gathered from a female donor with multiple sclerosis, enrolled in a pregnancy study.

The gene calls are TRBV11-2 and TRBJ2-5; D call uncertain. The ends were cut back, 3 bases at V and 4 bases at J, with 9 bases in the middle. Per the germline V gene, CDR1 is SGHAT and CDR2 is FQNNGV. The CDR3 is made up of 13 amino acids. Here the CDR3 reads CASSLQEGETQYF. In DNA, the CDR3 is TGTGCCAGCAGCTTGCAGGAAGGAGAGACCCAGTACTTC.

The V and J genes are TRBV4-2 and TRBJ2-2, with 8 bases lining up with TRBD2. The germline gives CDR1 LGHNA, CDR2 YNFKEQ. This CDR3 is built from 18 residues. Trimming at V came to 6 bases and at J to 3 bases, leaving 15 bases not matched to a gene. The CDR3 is CASSFGTRLKPDTGELFF. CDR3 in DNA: TGTGCCAGCAGTTTCGGGACTAGATTGAAACCGGACACCGGGGAGCTGTTTTTT.

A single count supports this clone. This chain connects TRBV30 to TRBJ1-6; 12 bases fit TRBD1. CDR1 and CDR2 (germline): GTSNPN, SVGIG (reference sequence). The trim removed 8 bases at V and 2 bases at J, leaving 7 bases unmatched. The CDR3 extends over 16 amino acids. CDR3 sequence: CARDRGPGAYNSPLHF. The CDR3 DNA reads TGTGCCCGGGACAGGGGGCCAGGGGCCTATAATTCACCCCTCCACTTT.

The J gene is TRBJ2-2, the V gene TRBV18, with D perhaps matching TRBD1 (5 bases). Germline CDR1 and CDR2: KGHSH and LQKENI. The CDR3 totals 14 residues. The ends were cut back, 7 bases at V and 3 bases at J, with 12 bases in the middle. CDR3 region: CASCVGADTGELFF. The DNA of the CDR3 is TGTGCCAGCTGCGTTGGGGCCGACACCGGGGAGCTGTTTTTT.

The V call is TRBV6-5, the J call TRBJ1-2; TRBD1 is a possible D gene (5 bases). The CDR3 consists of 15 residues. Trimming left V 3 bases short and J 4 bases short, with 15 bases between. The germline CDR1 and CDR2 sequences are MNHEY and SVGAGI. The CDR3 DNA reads TGTGCCAGCAGTTATTCGGGGGGGGATAGCTATGGCTACACCTTC. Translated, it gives CASSYSGGDSYGYTF.

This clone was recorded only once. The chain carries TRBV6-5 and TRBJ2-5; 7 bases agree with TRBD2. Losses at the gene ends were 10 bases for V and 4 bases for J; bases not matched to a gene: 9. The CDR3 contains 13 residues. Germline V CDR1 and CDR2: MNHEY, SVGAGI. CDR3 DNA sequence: TGTGCCACCCGGACTAGTGCTTCAGAGACCCAGTACTTC. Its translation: CATRTSASETQYF.

The CDR3 DNA reads as TGCGCCAGCAGCCGGGGACTAGCGGGACTGACCTACGAGCAGTACTTC. Protein: CASSRGLAGLTYEQYF. The rearrangement uses TRBV5-1 and TRBJ2-7, with 13 bases that match TRBD2. Germline lookup yields CDR1 SGHRS and CDR2 YFSETQ. V was clipped by 4 bases and J by 2 bases; unmatched bases: 6. The CDR3 is 16 residues long.

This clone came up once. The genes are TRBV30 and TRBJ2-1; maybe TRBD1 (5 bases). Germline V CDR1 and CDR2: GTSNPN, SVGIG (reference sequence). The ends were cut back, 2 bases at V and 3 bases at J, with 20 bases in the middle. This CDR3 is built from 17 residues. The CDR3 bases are TGTGCCTGGAGTACCGAGACAGCAACAGACCTCTACAATGAGCAGTTCTTC. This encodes CAWSTETATDLYNEQFF.

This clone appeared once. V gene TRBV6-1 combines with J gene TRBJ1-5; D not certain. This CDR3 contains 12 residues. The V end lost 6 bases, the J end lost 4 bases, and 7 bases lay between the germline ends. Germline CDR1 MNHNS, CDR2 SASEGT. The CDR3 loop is CASRLRNQPQHF. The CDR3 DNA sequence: TGTGCCAGCAGACTCAGGAATCAGCCCCAGCATTTT.

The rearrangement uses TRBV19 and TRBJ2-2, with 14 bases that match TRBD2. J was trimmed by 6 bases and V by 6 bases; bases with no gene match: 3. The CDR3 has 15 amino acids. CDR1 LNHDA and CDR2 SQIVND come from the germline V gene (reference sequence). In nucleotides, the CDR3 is TGTGCCAGTAGAAGGACTAGCGGGGGGCCCGGGGAGCTGTTTTTT. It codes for CASRRTSGGPGELFF.